What follows are 15 T cell receptor beta chains derived from one specimen sequenced in a study of blood T cell repertoires in COVID-19 (dated by TCRdb to 2019 to 2021). Library prep was done by the immunoSEQ multiplex PCR assay. TCRdb retrieved this table from immuneACCESS and kept in-frame rearrangements only. Not all clones are present; in checked studies, unresolved V genes account for under half, and no reason is known for the remainder. This sample is represented by 200,000 to 250,000 clones; about three quarters of them were singletons. The top ten constitute approximately 6.6% of the sample. What was sequenced was peripheral blood. The receptors derive from a woman aged 70-85 years with acute or convalescent COVID-19.

The chain carries TRBV25-1 and TRBJ1-2, with D possibly being TRBD1 (5 bases). Germline assignment: CDR1 MGHDK and CDR2 SYGVNS. The V end was cut by 8 bases, the J end by 8 bases, with 15 bases between. This CDR3 spans 12 amino acids. The DNA for the CDR3 is TGTGCCAGCCCTGGGAGGGGCAAGGGCTACACCTTC. Protein product: CASPGRGKGYTF.

The CDR3 region has the DNA TGTGCCAGCAGCTTAGCGGGGACTGGAAACACCATATATTTT. Translated, it gives CASSLAGTGNTIYF. V usage is TRBV11-2 and J usage is TRBJ1-3; D remains unclear. The CDR3 runs 14 residues. From germline, CDR1 is SGHAT and CDR2 FQNNGV. Trimming shortened V by 1 base and J by 2 bases, and 6 bases separated the two germline ends.

This chain joins TRBV6-5 and TRBJ2-4; TRBD2 is a possible D gene (6 bases). Germline V gives CDR1 MNHEY, CDR2 SVGAGI. Trimming took off 7 bases at V and 8 bases at J, with 18 bases between the two ends. This CDR3 has 14 amino acids. The DNA for the CDR3 is TGTGCCAGCAATCCAGGGAGGCAGGGAGACATTCAGTACTTC. Its protein is CASNPGRQGDIQYF.

V usage is TRBV5-1 and J usage is TRBJ2-5, with 12 nucleotides matching TRBD2. CDR3 length equals 16 residues. Germline V gene sequence: CDR1 SGHRS, CDR2 YFSETQ. Losses at the gene ends were 4 bases for V and 1 base for J; bases not matched to a gene: 5. The CDR3: CASSVTSGGPQETQYF. The CDR3 coding sequence is TGCGCCAGCAGCGTAACTAGCGGGGGGCCCCAAGAGACCCAGTACTTC.

The rearrangement uses TRBV2 and TRBJ1-4; D remains ambiguous. From germline, CDR1 is SNHLY and CDR2 FYNNEI. V gave up 4 bases and J gave up 4 bases, with 7 bases separating them. CDR3 length equals 13 residues. The CDR3 region is CASSGRSNEKLFF. The CDR3 nucleotides are TGTGCCAGCAGTGGGCGGAGTAATGAAAAACTGTTTTTT.

The V gene is TRBV6-6, the J gene TRBJ1-4; the D gene is possibly TRBD1 (6 bases). CDR1 and CDR2 from the germline V gene are MNHNY and SVGAGI (reference sequence). Trimming left V 5 bases short and J 2 bases short, with 9 bases between. This CDR3 spans 14 amino acids. The CDR3 is CASSDGQTNEKLFF. DNA for the CDR3: TGTGCCAGCAGTGACGGACAGACTAATGAAAAACTGTTTTTT.

This clone has just one count. V and J are TRBV19 and TRBJ2-1; D unresolved. There are 14 residues in the CDR3. Trimming pared 9 bases from V and 4 bases from J, leaving 16 bases between. Germline V gives CDR1 LNHDA, CDR2 SQIVND (reference sequence). In nucleotides, the CDR3 is TGTGCCAGCAGTGACATCACCGCGTACAATGAGCAGTTCTTC. Translated, it gives CASSDITAYNEQFF.

This sequence joins TRBV15 and TRBJ2-5; 11 bases fit TRBD2. CDR3 length: 16 amino acids. Unmatched junction bases numbered 2, after V lost 0 bases and J lost 2 bases. Germline V gives CDR1 LNHNV, CDR2 YYDKDF (reference sequence). In DNA form, the CDR3 reads TGTGCCACCAGCAGAGATGGGACTAGCGGTCAAGAGACCCAGTACTTC. Translation gives CATSRDGTSGQETQYF.

The CDR3 bases are TGTGCTAGTGCCCTTCGCTCCTACAATGAGCAGTTCTTC. Its translation: CASALRSYNEQFF. The chain couples TRBV12-5 to TRBJ2-1; unclear D gene. The CDR3 is made up of 13 amino acids. CDR1 is LGHNT, CDR2 FRNRAP, per germline. V gave up 7 bases and J gave up 0 bases, with 7 bases separating them. Full variable domain (missing parts from reference TRBV12-5 and TRBJ2-1): DARVTQTPRHKVTEMGQEVTMRCQPILGHNTVFWYRQTMMQGLELLAYFRNRAPLDDSGMPKDRFSAEMPDATLATLKIQPSEPRDSAVYFCASALRSYNEQFFGPGTRLTVL.

The chain joins TRBV14 to TRBJ2-3; the match to TRBD2 covers 8 bases. Trimming at V came to 1 base and at J to 3 bases, leaving 3 bases not matched to a gene. Germline CDR1 reads SGHDN; CDR2 reads FVKESK. This CDR3 contains 15 residues. Written as DNA, the CDR3 is TGTGCCAGCAGCCAAGCCAGCGGGGGTACAGATACGCAGTATTTT. Residues: CASSQASGGTDTQYF.

The chain employs TRBV9 and TRBJ2-5; 7 positions match TRBD1. Germline V gives CDR1 SGDLS, CDR2 YYNGEE. Unmatched junction bases numbered 5, after V lost 4 bases and J lost 2 bases. The CDR3 is 14 residues long. CDR3 region: CASSIQGQQETQYF. DNA for the CDR3: TGTGCCAGCAGCATACAGGGGCAGCAAGAGACCCAGTACTTC.

CDR3 in amino acids: CAISRQSNTEAFF. CDR3 DNA sequence: TGTGCCATCTCAAGACAGTCAAACACTGAAGCTTTCTTT. The chain carries TRBV10-3 and TRBJ1-1, with D possibly matching TRBD1 (5 bases). CDR3 size: 13 residues. Trimming removed 8 bases from V and 2 bases from J, with 12 bases in between. Germline loops: CDR1 ENHRY, CDR2 SYGVKD.

This clone has just one count. The rearrangement uses TRBV5-4 and TRBJ1-1; D may be TRBD1 (5 bases). The CDR3 runs 12 residues. Germline CDR1 SGHNT, CDR2 YYREEE (reference sequence). The ends were cut back, 6 bases at V and 5 bases at J, with 11 bases in the middle. CDR3 sequence: CASKRGGTEAFF. The CDR3 DNA reads TGTGCCAGCAAACGGGGGGGGACTGAAGCTTTCTTT.

V usage is TRBV11-2 and J usage is TRBJ2-7; no definite D call. V gave up 5 bases and J gave up 1 base, with 18 bases separating them. This CDR3 comprises 16 residues. Germline CDR1 is SGHAT and CDR2 is FQNNGV. The CDR3 reads CASSPTRSLGSYEQYF. CDR3 nucleotides: TGTGCCAGCAGCCCTACGAGGTCTCTCGGTTCCTACGAGCAGTACTTC.

The chain couples TRBV30 to TRBJ2-7; 7 bases match TRBD1. This CDR3 has 14 amino acids. Losses at the gene ends were 5 bases for V and 3 bases for J; bases not matched to a gene: 10. Looked up from germline, CDR1 is GTSNPN and CDR2 is SVGIG (reference sequence). Here the CDR3 DNA reads TGTGCCTGGTCTCCGGGACAGAGATTCTACGAGCAGTACGTC. Its protein is CAWSPGQRFYEQYV.